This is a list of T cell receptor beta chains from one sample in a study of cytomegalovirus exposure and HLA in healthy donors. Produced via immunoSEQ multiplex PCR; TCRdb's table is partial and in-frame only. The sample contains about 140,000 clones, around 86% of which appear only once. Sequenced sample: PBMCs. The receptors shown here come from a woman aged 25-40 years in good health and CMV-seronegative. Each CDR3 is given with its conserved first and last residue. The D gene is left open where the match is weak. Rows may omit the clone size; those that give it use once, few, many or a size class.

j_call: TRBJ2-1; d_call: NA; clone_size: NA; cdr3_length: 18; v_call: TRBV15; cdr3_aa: CATSRDYPRDTSYNEQFF; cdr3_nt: TGTGCCACCAGCAGAGACTACCCCCGGGACACCTCCTACAATGAGCAGTTCTTC
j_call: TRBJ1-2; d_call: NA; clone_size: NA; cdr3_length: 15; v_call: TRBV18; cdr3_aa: CASSRGSVNNYGYTF; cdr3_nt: TGTGCCAGCTCCCGAGGGTCCGTGAACAACTATGGCTACACCTTC
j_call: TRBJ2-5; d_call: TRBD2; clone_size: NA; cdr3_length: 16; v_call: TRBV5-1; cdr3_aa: CASSLGPSGNQETQYF; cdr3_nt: TGCGCCAGCAGCTTGGGTCCTAGCGGGAACCAAGAGACCCAGTACTTC
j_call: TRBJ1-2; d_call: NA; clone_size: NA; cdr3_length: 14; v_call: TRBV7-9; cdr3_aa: CSSSQDVKLAGYTF; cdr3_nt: TGTTCCAGCAGCCAAGATGTGAAATTAGCTGGCTACACCTTC
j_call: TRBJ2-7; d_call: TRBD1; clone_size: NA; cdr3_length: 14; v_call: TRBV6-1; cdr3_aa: CASSSDRGNYEQYF; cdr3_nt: TGTGCCAGCAGTTCGGACAGGGGGAACTACGAGCAGTACTTC
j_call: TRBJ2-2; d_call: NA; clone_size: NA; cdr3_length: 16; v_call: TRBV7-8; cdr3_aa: CASSPRRDTNTGELFF; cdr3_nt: TGTGCCAGCAGCCCCCGCCGGGACACCAACACCGGGGAGCTGTTTTTT
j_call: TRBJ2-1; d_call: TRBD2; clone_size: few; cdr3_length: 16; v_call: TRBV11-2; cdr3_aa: CASSSATVIAGREQFF; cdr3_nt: TGTGCCAGCAGCTCTGCTACGGTAATAGCGGGACGGGAGCAGTTCTTC
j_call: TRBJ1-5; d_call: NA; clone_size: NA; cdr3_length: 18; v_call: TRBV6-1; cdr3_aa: CASSEALVGVPTNQPQHF; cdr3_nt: TGTGCCAGCAGTGAAGCGCTCGTAGGAGTACCGACTAATCAGCCCCAGCATTTT
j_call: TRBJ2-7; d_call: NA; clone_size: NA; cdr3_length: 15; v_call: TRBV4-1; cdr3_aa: CASSQDGTGTYEQYF; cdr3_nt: TGCGCCAGCAGCCAAGATGGTACAGGGACCTACGAGCAGTACTTC
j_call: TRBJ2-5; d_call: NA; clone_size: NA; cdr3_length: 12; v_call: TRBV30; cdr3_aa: CAWGAGGETQYF; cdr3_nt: TGTGCCTGGGGGGCAGGGGGGGAGACCCAGTACTTC
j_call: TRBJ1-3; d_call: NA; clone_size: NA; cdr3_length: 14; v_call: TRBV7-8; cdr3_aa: CASSSGVYGNTIYF; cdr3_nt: TGTGCCAGCAGCTCGGGAGTTTATGGAAACACCATATATTTT
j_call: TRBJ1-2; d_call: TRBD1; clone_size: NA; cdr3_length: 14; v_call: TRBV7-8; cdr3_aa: CASAKGAFNYGYTF; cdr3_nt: TGTGCCAGCGCAAAGGGGGCTTTTAACTATGGCTACACCTTC
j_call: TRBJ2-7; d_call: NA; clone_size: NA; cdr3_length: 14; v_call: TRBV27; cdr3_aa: CASSLRDTTYEQYF; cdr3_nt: TGTGCCAGCAGTTTAAGGGACACTACCTACGAGCAGTACTTC
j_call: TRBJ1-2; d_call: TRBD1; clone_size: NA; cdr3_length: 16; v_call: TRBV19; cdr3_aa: CASSPAGQLANYGYTF; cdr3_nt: TGTGCCAGTAGTCCCGCGGGACAGCTAGCTAACTATGGCTACACCTTC
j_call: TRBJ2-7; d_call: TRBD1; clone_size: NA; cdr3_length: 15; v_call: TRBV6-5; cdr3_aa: CASRDRDRASYEQYF; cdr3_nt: TGTGCCAGCAGAGACCGGGACAGGGCCTCCTACGAGCAGTACTTC
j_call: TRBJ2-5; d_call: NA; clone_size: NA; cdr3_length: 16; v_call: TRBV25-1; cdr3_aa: CASSPFGKEYIGTQYF; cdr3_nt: TGTGCCAGCAGTCCCTTCGGCAAGGAGTATATCGGGACCCAGTACTTC
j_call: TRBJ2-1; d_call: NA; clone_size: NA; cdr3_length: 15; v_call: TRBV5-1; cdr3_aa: CASSLASVKYHEQFF; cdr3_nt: TGCGCCAGCAGCTTGGCCAGCGTAAAGTACCATGAGCAGTTCTTC
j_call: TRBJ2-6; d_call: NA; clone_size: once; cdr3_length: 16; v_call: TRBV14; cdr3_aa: CASSQGPYSGANVLTF; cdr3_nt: TGTGCCAGCAGCCAAGGTCCCTACTCTGGGGCCAACGTCCTGACTTTC
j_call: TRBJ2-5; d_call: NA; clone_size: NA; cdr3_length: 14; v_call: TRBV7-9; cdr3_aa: CSSSEAGRGETQYF; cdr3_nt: TGTTCCAGCAGCGAAGCGGGGAGGGGGGAGACCCAGTACTTC
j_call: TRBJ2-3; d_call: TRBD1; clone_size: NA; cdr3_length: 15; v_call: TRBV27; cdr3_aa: CASSRRDRGADTQYF; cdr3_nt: TGTGCCAGCAGTCGAAGGGACAGGGGAGCAGATACGCAGTATTTT
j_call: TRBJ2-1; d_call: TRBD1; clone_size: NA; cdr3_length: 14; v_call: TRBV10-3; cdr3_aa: CATWDRVAYNEQFF; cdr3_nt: TGTGCCACGTGGGACAGGGTGGCGTACAATGAGCAGTTCTTC
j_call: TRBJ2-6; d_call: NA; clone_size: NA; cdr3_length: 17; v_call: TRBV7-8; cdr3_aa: CASSLVASGSGANVLTF; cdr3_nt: TGTGCCAGCAGCTTAGTAGCCTCAGGGTCTGGGGCCAACGTCCTGACTTTC
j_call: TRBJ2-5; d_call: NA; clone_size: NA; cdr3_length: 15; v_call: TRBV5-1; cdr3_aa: CASSGDSLAGETQYF; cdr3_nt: TGCGCCAGCAGCGGGGACTCGCTAGCCGGAGAGACCCAGTACTTC
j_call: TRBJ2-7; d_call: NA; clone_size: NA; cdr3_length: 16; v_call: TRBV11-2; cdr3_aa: CASSLVSQGGLYEQYF; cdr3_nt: TGTGCCAGCAGCTTAGTTAGCCAGGGAGGCCTCTACGAGCAGTACTTC
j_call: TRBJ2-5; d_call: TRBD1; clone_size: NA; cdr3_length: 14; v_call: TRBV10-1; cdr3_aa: CASSRDRFSETQYF; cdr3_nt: TGCGCCAGCAGCCGGGACAGGTTTAGCGAGACCCAGTACTTC
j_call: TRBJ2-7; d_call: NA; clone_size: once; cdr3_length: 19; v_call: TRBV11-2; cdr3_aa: CASSSNRAPRGLGTYEQYF; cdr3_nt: TGTGCCAGCAGCAGCAACAGGGCCCCCCGTGGACTAGGGACCTACGAGCAGTACTTC
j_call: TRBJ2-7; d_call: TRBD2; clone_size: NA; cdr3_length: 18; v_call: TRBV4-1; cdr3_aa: CASSQDLFGTSSFYEQYF; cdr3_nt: TGCGCCAGCAGCCAAGATCTCTTCGGGACTAGCAGCTTCTACGAGCAGTACTTC
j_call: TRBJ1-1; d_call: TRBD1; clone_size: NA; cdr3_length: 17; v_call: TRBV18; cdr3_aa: CASSPPRAGGMNTEAFF; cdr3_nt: TGTGCCAGCTCACCACCGAGGGCAGGGGGGATGAACACTGAAGCTTTCTTT
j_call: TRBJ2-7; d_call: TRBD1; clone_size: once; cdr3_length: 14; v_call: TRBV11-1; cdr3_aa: CASSSRRGTDEQYF; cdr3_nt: TGTGCCAGCAGCTCCCGCAGGGGGACGGACGAGCAGTACTTC
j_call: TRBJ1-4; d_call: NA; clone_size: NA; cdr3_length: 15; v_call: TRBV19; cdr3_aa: CASSPEGGLGEKLFF; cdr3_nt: TGTGCCAGTAGCCCGGAGGGGGGGCTAGGAGAAAAACTGTTTTTT
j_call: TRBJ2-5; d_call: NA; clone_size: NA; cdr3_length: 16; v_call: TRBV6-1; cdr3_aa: CASSEGQTLNRETQYF; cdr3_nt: TGTGCCAGCAGTGAAGGCCAAACTCTCAACAGAGAGACCCAGTACTTC
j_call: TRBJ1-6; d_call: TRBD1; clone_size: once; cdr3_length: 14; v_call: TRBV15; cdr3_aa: CATGLGTVNSPLHF; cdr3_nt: TGTGCCACCGGGCTGGGGACAGTGAATTCACCCCTCCACTTT
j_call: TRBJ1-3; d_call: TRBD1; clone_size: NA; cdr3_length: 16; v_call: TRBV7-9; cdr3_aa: CASSIQGSYSGNTIYF; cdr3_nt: TGTGCCAGCAGCATACAGGGGTCTTACTCTGGAAACACCATATATTTT
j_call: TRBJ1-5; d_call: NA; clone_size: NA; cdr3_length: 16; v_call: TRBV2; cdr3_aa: CASSGGSNRPVRPQHF; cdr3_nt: TGTGCCAGCAGTGGAGGGAGTAATCGGCCAGTGAGGCCCCAGCATTTT
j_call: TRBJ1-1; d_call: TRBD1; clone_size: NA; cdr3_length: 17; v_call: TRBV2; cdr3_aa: CASRELRTGRRNTEAFF; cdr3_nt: TGTGCCAGCAGAGAACTGCGGACAGGTCGGCGGAACACTGAAGCTTTCTTT
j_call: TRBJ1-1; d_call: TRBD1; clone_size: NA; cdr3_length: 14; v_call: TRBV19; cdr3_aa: CASSIIQGLTEAFF; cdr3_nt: TGTGCCAGTAGTATCATACAGGGGCTCACTGAAGCTTTCTTT
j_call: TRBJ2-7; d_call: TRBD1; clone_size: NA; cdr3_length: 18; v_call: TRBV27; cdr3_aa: CASIQDPWSWDRDYEQYF; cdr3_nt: TGTGCCAGCATTCAGGATCCTTGGTCGTGGGACAGGGACTACGAGCAGTACTTC
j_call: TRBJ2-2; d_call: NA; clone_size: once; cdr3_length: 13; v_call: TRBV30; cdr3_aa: CAWGALATGELFF; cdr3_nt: TGTGCCTGGGGAGCCCTAGCCACCGGGGAGCTGTTTTTT
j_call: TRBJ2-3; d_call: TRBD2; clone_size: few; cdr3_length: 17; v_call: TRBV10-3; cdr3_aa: CAISSVPGLAITDTQYF; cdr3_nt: TGTGCCATCAGTTCCGTCCCCGGACTAGCGATCACAGATACGCAGTATTTT
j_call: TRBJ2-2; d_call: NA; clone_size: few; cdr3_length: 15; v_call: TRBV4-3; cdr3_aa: CASSQDLRNTGELFF; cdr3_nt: TGCGCCAGCAGCCAAGATCTGAGAAACACCGGGGAGCTGTTTTTT
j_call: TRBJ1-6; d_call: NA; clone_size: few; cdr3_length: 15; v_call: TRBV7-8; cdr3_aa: CASSLAGDGNSPLHF; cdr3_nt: TGTGCCAGCAGCTTAGCAGGGGATGGGAATTCACCCCTCCACTTT
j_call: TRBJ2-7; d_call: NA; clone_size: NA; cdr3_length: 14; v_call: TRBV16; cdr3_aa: CASSHGGGAYEQYF; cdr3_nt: TGTGCCAGCAGCCATGGAGGGGGGGCGTACGAGCAGTACTTC
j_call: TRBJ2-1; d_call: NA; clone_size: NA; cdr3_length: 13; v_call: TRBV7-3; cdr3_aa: CASSSYRENEQFF; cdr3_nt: TGTGCCAGCAGCTCGTACAGGGAAAATGAGCAGTTCTTC
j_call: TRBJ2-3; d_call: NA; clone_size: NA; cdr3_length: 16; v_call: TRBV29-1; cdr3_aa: CSVEEGQGLGTDTQYF; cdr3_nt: TGCAGCGTTGAAGAGGGTCAGGGCCTCGGCACAGATACGCAGTATTTT
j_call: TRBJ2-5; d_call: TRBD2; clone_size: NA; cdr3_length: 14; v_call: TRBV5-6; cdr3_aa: CASSAGLLQETQYF; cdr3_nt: TGTGCCAGCAGCGCGGGACTACTCCAAGAGACCCAGTACTTC
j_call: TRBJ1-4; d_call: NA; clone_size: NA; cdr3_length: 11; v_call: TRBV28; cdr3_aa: CASSFGEKLFF; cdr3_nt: TGTGCCAGCAGTTTCGGGGAAAAACTGTTTTTT
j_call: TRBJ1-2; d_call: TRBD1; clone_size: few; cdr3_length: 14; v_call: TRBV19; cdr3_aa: CASSTRQGTYGYTF; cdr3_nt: TGTGCCAGTAGTACCAGACAGGGAACCTATGGCTACACCTTC
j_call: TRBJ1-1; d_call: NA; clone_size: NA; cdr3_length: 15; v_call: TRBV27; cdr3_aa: CASSNLEDSHTEAFF; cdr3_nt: TGTGCCAGCAGCAACTTAGAGGACAGTCACACTGAAGCTTTCTTT